These 13 T cell receptor beta chains came from one sample sequenced in a study of metastatic and nonmetastatic thyroid tumors (dated by TCRdb to about 2020). No patient had received any treatment before thyroid surgery. Library generation was performed with PCR. These reads were obtained on an Illumina HiSeq 4000. Starting from the raw public reads, TCRdb applied fastp trimming at Q25, assembled clones with MiXCR and retained in-frame beta chains. The sample table shows 6,200 or so clones, and approximately 32% are seen once. About an eighth of the sample comes from the top ten. Sequencing was carried out using adjacent normal tissue. The receptors derive from a female donor with papillary thyroid cancer or a benign thyroid nodule (not recorded which). Some clones in this sample may be carry-over from other donors' samples.

The table lists this clone with a count of one. The conserved final phenylalanine or tryptophan is absent from the CDR3, which likely points to a read error. The chain joins TRBV6-1 to TRBJ1-4; D remains unclear. Germline V CDR1 and CDR2: MNHNS, SASEGT. Between the trimmed V and J ends, which lost 6 bases and 0 bases, there was a span of 8 bases. This CDR3 spans 14 amino acids. CDR3 residues: CASSLQATNEKLFY. DNA of the CDR3: TGTGCCAGCAGCCTCCAGGCAACTAATGAAAAACTGTTTTAT.

CDR3 in DNA: TGTGCCAGCAGCCGGGACATCCGTGGCGGACTGTTTTTT. This sequence encodes CASSRDIRGGLFF. The chain has TRBV6-1 and TRBJ1-4; maybe TRBD1 (6 bases). CDR3 length: 13 residues. V gave up 6 bases and J gave up 13 bases, with 18 bases separating them. Germline V CDR1 and CDR2: MNHNS, SASEGT.

V usage is TRBV10-3 and J usage is TRBJ1-6; 9 bases map to TRBD1. V gave up 3 bases and J gave up 10 bases; unmatched junction bases: 7. The CDR3 sequence is 15 residues long. The V gene's germline CDR1 is ENHRY and CDR2 SYGVKD. CDR3: CAISDPGQGLSPLHF. The CDR3 region has the DNA TGTGCCATCAGTGATCCGGGACAGGGACTGTCACCCCTCCACTTT.

The V gene is TRBV6-2 or TRBV6-3, the J gene TRBJ1-1, with D unresolved. Germline CDR1 reads MNHEY; CDR2 reads SVGEGT. The CDR3 runs 14 residues. The ends were cut back, 10 bases at V and 1 base at J, with 16 bases in the middle. Here the CDR3 DNA reads TGTGCCACCCTTGACGGCTCGAGGAACACTGAAGCTTTCTTT. This gives the protein CATLDGSRNTEAFF.

This clone showed up just a few times. The chain has TRBV4-1 and TRBJ1-3; D is undetermined. V lost 0 bases, J lost 2 bases, and 5 bases lay in between. Germline V gives CDR1 MGHRA, CDR2 YSYEKL. The length of the CDR3 is 14 residues. CDR3 in DNA: TGCGCCAGCAGCCAAGACTACCCTGGAAACACCATATATTTT. It is translated as CASSQDYPGNTIYF.

The gene calls are TRBV12-3 or TRBV12-4 and TRBJ2-5, with 12 positions matching TRBD2. The CDR3 covers 15 residues. Trimming took 4 bases from V and 5 from J; bases not matched to a gene: 5. CDR3 in amino acids: CASSSSGGARETQYF. In nucleotides, the CDR3 is TGTGCCAGCAGTTCTAGCGGGGGGGCACGGGAGACCCAGTACTTC.

This clone has a handful of counts. The V and J genes are TRBV28 and TRBJ2-7, with D uncertain. V shed 5 bases and J shed 0 bases, with 8 bases lying between them. This CDR3 is built from 13 residues. Germline loops: CDR1 MDHEN, CDR2 SYDVKM. CDR3 coding DNA: TGTGCCAGCAGTCGGCCGTTCTCCTACGAGCAGTACTTC. It specifies CASSRPFSYEQYF.

Turning to this clone: Sequence at one end of the junction differs from germline and may be a read error. V and J are TRBV28 and TRBJ2-3; 11 bases agree with TRBD2. Germline CDR1 reads MDHEN; CDR2 reads SYDVKM. The CDR3 totals 16 residues. CDR3 residues: CATSDTTSGITDTQYF. The CDR3 bases are TGTGCCACCAGTGATACGACTAGCGGGATCACAGATACGCAGTATTTT.

This clone is medium-sized. The CDR3 protein is CASRISGSTDTQYF. DNA of the CDR3: TGTGCCAGCAGGATTAGCGGGTCCACAGATACGCAGTATTTT. The rearrangement links TRBV6-1 to TRBJ2-3; 7 bases agree with TRBD2. The CDR3 runs 14 residues. CDR1 is MNHNS and CDR2 is SASEGT in the germline V gene. The J segment lost 2 bases and the V segment lost 6 bases, leaving 5 bases of the junction unmatched.

Details on this clone: At one of its ends the junction is not consistent with the germline gene, which may arise from a read error. The genes are TRBV6-4 and TRBJ2-5; 9 nucleotides match TRBD2. Germline loops: CDR1 MRHNA, CDR2 SNTAGT. This CDR3 has 13 amino acids. The CDR3 protein is CASSASGEETEYF. DNA of the CDR3: TGTGCGAGCAGCGCTAGCGGGGAAGAGACCGAGTACTTC.

The chain links TRBV7-3 to TRBJ1-6; possibly TRBD1 for D (6 bases). V dropped 7 bases and J dropped 6 bases, with 16 bases sitting between them. In germline, CDR1 is SGHTA, CDR2 FQGTGA. The CDR3 runs to 15 residues. CDR3 DNA: TGTGCCAGCACAGAGGGACAATTTTCTAATTCACCCCTCCACTTT. Translation gives CASTEGQFSNSPLHF.

This clone showed up many times. This specimen includes other DNA sequences encoding the same CDR3. The gene calls are TRBV9 and TRBJ1-2; D unresolved. The germline V and J ends were trimmed by 4 bases and 7 bases, with 11 bases remaining between them. Germline CDR1 reads SGDLS; CDR2 reads YYNGEE. The CDR3 totals 12 residues. The CDR3 region is CASSQEDGGYTF. CDR3 nucleotides: TGTGCCAGCAGCCAAGAGGACGGTGGCTACACCTTC.

Only a few counts were recorded for this clone. The chain recombines TRBV28 with TRBJ1-2; no reliable D call. V dropped 3 bases and J dropped 2 bases, with 13 bases sitting between them. Germline loops: CDR1 MDHEN, CDR2 SYDVKM. This CDR3 has 15 residues. The CDR3 DNA reads TGTGCCAGCAGTTTCCCGGAAAGGAAAAACTATGGCTACACCTTC. This sequence encodes CASSFPERKNYGYTF.